The source of this T cell receptor beta chain is a study of OX40 agonist ivuxolimab in advanced cancers. The overall study: Six ivuxolimab dose levels, 0.01 to 10 mg/kg, were given intravenously every 2 weeks. Three partial responders included one hepatocellular carcinoma patient and two cutaneous melanoma patients.

In the case of this clone: The antigen is not known.

Study conclusions and caveats: No antigen was identified for the clonally expanded peripheral T cells.

Trimming left V 8 bases short and J 8 bases short, with 12 bases between. The CDR3 totals 11 residues. Germline V lookup: CDR1 MNHEY, CDR2 SVGAGI. Profiled with immunoSEQ multiplex PCR; TCRdb holds only in-frame clones, not every one. This sample has about 45,000 clones; less than 90% occur once, and the top ten carry about 5%. This specimen consisted of CD4+ or CD8+ T cells sorted from blood, obtained in a trial of the OX40 agonist ivuxolimab. V gene TRBV6-5 combines with J gene TRBJ1-1; a possible D gene is TRBD1 (5 bases). The TCR originated in an adult with an advanced solid tumor such as melanoma, head and neck, liver or kidney cancer. The chain's CDR3 is CASRDAGEAFF. The CDR3 region has the DNA TGTGCCAGCCGGGATGCAGGGGAAGCTTTCTTT.